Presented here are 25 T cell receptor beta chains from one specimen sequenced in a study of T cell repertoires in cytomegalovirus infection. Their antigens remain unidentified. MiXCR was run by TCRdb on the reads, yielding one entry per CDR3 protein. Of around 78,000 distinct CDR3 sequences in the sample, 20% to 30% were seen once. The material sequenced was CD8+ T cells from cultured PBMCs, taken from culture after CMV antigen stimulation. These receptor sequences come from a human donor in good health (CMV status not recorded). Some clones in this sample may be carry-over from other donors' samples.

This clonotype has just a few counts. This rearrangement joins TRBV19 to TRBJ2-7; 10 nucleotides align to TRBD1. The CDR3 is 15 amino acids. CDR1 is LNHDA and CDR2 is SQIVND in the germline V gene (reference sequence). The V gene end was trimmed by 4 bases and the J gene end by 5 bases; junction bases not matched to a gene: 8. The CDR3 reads CASSKTGTGEDEQYF. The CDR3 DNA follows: TGTGCCAGTAGTAAAACCGGGACAGGGGAGGACGAGCAGTACTTC.

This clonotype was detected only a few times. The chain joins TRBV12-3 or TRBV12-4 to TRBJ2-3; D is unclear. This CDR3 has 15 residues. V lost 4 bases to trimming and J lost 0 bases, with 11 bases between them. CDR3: CASSSEQPSTDTQYF. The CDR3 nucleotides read TGTGCCAGCAGTTCTGAACAGCCTAGCACAGATACGCAGTATTTT.

The DNA for the CDR3 is TGTGCCAGCAGTTATACGGTGCAGAACCAAAGGATCTACGAGCAGTACTTC. The encoded protein is CASSYTVQNQRIYEQYF. The chain uses TRBV6-2 or TRBV6-3 and TRBJ2-7, with unresolved D. The CDR3 sequence is 17 residues long. Trimming cost V 3 bases and J 3 bases, with 21 bases left between them. The V gene's germline CDR1 is MNHEY and CDR2 SVGEGT.

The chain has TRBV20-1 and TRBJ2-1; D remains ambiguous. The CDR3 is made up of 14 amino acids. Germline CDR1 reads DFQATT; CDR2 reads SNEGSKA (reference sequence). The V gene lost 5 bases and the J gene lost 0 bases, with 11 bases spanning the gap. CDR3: CSAGIHSSYNEQFF. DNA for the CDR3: TGCAGTGCTGGTATCCATAGCTCCTACAATGAGCAGTTCTTC.

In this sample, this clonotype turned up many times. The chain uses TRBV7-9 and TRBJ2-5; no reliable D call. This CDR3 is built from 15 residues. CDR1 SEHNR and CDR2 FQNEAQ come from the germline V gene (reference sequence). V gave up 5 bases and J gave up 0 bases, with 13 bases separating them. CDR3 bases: TGTGCCAGCAGCCCCTGGGATTATGACCAAGAGACCCAGTACTTC. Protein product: CASSPWDYDQETQYF. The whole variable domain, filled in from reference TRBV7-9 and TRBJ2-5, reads DTGVSQNPRHKITKRGQNVTFRCDPISEHNRLYWYRQTLGQGPEFLTYFQNEAQLEKSRLLSDRFSAERPKGSFSTLEIQRTEQGDSAMYLCASSPWDYDQETQYFGPGTRLLVL.

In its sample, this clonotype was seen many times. CDR3: CASSYNGFELFF. For the CDR3, the DNA is TGTGCCAGCAGCTACAACGGCTTTGAACTGTTTTTT. The chain is built from TRBV6-2 or TRBV6-3 and TRBJ1-4, with D unclear. Germline V CDR1 and CDR2: MNHEY, SVGEGT. The CDR3 covers 12 residues. Trimming cost V 6 bases and J 12 bases, with 14 bases left between them.

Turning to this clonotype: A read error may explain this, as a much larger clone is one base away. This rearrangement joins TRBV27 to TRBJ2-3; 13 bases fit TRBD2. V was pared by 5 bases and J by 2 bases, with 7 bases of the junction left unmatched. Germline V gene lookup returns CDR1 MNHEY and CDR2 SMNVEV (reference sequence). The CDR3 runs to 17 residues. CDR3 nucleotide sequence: TGTGCCAGCAGTCCCTGGACTAGCGGGGGCCACACAGATACGCAGTATTTT. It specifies CASSPWTSGGHTDTQYF.

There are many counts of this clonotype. The CDR3 region is CASSDENYGYTF. The CDR3 DNA reads as TGTGCCAGCAGTGACGAGAATTATGGCTACACCTTC. The chain recombines TRBV6-1 with TRBJ1-2; D remains unclear. The CDR3 is made up of 12 amino acids. Germline V CDR1 and CDR2: MNHNS, SASEGT. V was cut by 3 bases and J by 5 bases, with 7 bases left in between.

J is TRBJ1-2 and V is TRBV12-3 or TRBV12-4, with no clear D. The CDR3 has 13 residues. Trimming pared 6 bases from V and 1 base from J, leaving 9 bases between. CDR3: CASSWTVNYGYTF. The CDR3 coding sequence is TGTGCCAGCAGCTGGACTGTTAACTATGGCTACACCTTC.

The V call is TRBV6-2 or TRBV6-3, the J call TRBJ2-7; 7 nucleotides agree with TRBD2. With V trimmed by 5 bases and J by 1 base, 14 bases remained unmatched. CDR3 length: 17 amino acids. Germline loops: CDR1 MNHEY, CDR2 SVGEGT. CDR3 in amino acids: CASSGLEPGTQSYEQYF. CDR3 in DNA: TGTGCCAGCAGTGGACTAGAGCCCGGGACCCAGTCCTACGAGCAGTACTTC.

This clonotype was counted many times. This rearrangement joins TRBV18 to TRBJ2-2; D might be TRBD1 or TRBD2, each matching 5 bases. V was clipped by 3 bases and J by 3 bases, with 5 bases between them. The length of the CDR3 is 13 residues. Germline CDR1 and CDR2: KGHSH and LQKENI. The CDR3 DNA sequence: TGTGCCAGCTCACCGGGGGACACCGGGGAGCTGTTTTTT. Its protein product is CASSPGDTGELFF.

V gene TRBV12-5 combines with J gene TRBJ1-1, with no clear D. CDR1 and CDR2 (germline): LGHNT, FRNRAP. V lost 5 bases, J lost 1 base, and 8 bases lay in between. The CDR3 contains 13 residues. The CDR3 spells CASGPQPNTEAFF. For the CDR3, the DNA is TGTGCTAGTGGTCCGCAGCCGAACACTGAAGCTTTCTTT.

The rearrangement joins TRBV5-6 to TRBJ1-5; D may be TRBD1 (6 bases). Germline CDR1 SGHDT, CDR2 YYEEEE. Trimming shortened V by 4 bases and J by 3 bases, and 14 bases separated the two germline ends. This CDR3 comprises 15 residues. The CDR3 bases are TGTGCCAGCAGCCGCGGACAGCTCTACAATCAGCCCCAGCATTTT. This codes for CASSRGQLYNQPQHF.

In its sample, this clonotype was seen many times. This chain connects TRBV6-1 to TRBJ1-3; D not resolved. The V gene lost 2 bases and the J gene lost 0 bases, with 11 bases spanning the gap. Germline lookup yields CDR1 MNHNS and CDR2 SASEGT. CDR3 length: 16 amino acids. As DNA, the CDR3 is TGTGCCAGCAGTGAAAACCAAGAGCCCTCTGGAAACACCATATATTTT. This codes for CASSENQEPSGNTIYF.

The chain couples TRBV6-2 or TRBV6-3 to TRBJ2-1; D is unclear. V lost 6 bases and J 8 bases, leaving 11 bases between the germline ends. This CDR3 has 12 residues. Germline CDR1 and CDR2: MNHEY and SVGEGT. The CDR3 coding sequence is TGTGCCAGCAGCCCTTCCGGGTATGAGCAGTTCTTC. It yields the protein CASSPSGYEQFF.

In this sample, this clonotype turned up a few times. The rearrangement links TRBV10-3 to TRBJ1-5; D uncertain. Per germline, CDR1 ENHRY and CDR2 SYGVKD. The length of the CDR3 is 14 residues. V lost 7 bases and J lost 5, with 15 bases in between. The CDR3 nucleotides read TGTGCCATCAAGGGAATAGGTGAAGATCAGCCCCAGCATTTT. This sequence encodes CAIKGIGEDQPQHF.

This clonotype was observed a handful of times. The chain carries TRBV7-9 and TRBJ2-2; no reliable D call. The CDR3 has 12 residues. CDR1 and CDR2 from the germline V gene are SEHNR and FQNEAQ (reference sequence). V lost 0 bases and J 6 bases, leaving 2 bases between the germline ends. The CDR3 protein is CASSLASGELFF. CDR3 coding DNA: TGTGCCAGCAGCTTAGCGTCCGGGGAGCTGTTTTTT.

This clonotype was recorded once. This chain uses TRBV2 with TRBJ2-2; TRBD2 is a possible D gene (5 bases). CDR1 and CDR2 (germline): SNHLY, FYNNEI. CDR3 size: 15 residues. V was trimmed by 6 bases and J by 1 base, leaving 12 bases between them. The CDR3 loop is CASSEVGENTGELFF. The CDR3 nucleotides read TGTGCCAGCAGCGAGGTGGGAGAGAACACCGGGGAGCTGTTTTTT.

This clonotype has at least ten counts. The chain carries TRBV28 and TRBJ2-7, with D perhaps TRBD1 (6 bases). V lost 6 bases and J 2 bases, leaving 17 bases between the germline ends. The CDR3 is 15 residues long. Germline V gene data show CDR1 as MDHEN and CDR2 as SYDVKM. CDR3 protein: CASSPRDRLTYEQYF. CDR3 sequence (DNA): TGTGCCAGCAGCCCCCGCGACAGGCTTACCTACGAGCAGTACTTC. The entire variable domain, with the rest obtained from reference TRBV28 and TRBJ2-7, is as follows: DVKVTQSSRYLVKRTGEKVFLECVQDMDHENMFWYRQDPGLGLRLIYFSYDVKMKEKGDIPEGYSVSREKKERFSLILESASTNQTSMYLCASSPRDRLTYEQYFGPGTRLTVT.

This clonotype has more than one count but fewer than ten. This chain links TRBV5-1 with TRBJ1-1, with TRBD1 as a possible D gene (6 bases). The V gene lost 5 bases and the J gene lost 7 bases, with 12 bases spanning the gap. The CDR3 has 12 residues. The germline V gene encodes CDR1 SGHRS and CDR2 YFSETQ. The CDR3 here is CASSPGASEAFF. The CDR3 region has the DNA TGCGCCAGCAGTCCGGGGGCCAGTGAAGCTTTCTTT.

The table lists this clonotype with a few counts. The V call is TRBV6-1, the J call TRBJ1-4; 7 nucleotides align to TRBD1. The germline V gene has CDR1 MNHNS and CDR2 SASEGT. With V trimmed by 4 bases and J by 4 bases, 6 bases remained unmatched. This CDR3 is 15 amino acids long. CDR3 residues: CASSAPGQNNEKLFF. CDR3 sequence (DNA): TGTGCCAGCAGTGCTCCGGGACAGAATAATGAAAAACTGTTTTTT.

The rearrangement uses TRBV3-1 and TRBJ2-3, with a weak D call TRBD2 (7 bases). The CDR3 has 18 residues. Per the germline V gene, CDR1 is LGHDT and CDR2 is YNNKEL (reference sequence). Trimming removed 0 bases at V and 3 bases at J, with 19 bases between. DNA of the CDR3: TGTGCCAGCAGCCAAGAGGGGAATGGGGAGGGGGAAACAGATACGCAGTATTTT. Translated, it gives CASSQEGNGEGETDTQYF.

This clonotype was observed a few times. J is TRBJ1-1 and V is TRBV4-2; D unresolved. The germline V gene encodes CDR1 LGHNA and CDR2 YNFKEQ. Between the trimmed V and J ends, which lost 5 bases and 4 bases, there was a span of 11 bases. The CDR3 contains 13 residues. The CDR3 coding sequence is TGTGCCAGCAGCGTGGGGTCGGGCACTGAAGCTTTCTTT. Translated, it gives CASSVGSGTEAFF.

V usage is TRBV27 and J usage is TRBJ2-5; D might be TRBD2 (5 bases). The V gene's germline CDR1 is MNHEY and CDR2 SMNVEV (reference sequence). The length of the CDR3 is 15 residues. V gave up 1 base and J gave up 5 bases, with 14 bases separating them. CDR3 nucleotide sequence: TGTGCCAGCAGTTTATTTGCGGGCGCCTGGGAGACCCAGTACTTC. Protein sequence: CASSLFAGAWETQYF.

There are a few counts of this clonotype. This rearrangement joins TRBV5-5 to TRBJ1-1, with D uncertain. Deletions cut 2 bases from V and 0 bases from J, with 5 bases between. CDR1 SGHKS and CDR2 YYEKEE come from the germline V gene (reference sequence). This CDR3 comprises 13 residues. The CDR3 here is CASSFDLNTEAFF. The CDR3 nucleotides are TGTGCCAGCAGCTTTGATTTGAACACTGAAGCTTTCTTT.